The 13 T cell receptor beta chains below were found in one sample sequenced in a study of blood T cell repertoires in COVID-19. Sequenced by immunoSEQ multiplex PCR; TCRdb stores in-frame clones only, minus some. The sample yields some 190,000 clones, about three quarters seen once. Input material: peripheral blood. These receptors originate from a woman in her forties or fifties with active or convalescent COVID-19.

The rearrangement uses TRBV15 and TRBJ1-6, with D possibly matching TRBD1 (5 bases). CDR1 is LNHNV and CDR2 is YYDKDF in the germline V gene (reference sequence). V gave up 1 base and J gave up 6 bases, with 16 bases separating them. The CDR3 has 17 amino acids. CDR3 nucleotides: TGTGCCACCAGCAGAGCCCGCCCAGGGAGGGGTAATTCACCCCTCCACTTT. Its protein is CATSRARPGRGNSPLHF.

V usage is TRBV7-2 and J usage is TRBJ2-2; D ambiguous. Germline V gene lookup returns CDR1 SGHTA and CDR2 FQGNSA. The CDR3 extends over 16 amino acids. V lost 5 bases and J 8 bases, leaving 21 bases between the germline ends. This chain's CDR3 is CASSPPRVATPGELFF. CDR3 sequence (DNA): TGTGCCAGCAGCCCACCCCGAGTAGCAACTCCAGGGGAGCTGTTTTTT.

This chain joins TRBV29-1 and TRBJ2-2, with no clear D. Germline V gene data show CDR1 as SQVTM and CDR2 as ANQGSEA. The CDR3 is 13 residues long. V gave up 0 bases and J gave up 7 bases, with 9 bases separating them. The CDR3 coding sequence is TGCAGCGTTGAAGAGTCTAGGTACGGGGAGCTGTTTTTT. Its protein is CSVEESRYGELFF.

The chain employs TRBV29-1 and TRBJ1-1; D is unclear. V gave up 6 bases and J gave up 5 bases, with 16 bases separating them. The CDR3 has 13 amino acids. Germline CDR1 is SQVTM and CDR2 is ANQGSEA. The CDR3, as DNA: TGCAGCGTAATCGGAGGAGGTCGGACTGAAGCTTTCTTT. As protein: CSVIGGGRTEAFF. The entire variable domain, with the rest obtained from reference TRBV29-1 and TRBJ1-1, is as follows: SAVISQKPSRDICQRGTSLTIQCQVDSQVTMMFWYRQQPGQSLTLIATANQGSEATYESGFVIDKFPISRPNLTFSTLTVSNMSPEDSSIYLCSVIGGGRTEAFFGQGTRLTVV.

This chain connects TRBV28 to TRBJ1-5; the match to TRBD1 covers 7 bases. The V segment lost 5 bases and the J segment 2 bases; nucleotides outside the gene matches: 6. Germline V lookup: CDR1 MDHEN, CDR2 SYDVKM. The CDR3 runs 15 residues. The CDR3 region has the DNA TGTGCCAGCAGTGCACAGGGGTTGGGCAATCAGCCCCAGCATTTT. Translating it yields CASSAQGLGNQPQHF.

This sequence joins TRBV18 and TRBJ1-2, with TRBD1 matching over 7 bases. Per the germline V gene, CDR1 is KGHSH and CDR2 is LQKENI. The CDR3 totals 13 residues. Trimming cost V 5 bases and J 3 bases; bases outside gene matches: 3. The CDR3 loop reads CASSDRVDYGYTF. CDR3 DNA sequence: TGTGCCAGCTCAGACAGGGTAGACTATGGCTACACCTTC. Together with reference TRBV18 and TRBJ1-2, the CDR3 gives the full variable domain: NAGVMQNPRHLVRRRGQEARLRCSPMKGHSHVYWYRQLPEEGLKFMVYLQKENIIDESGMPKERFSAEFPKEGPSILRIQQVVRGDSAAYFCASSDRVDYGYTFGSGTRLTVV.

The chain carries TRBV6-2 or TRBV6-3 and TRBJ2-3; the D is unclear. The length of the CDR3 is 13 residues. Per germline, CDR1 MNHEY and CDR2 SVGEGT. With 2 bases removed from V and 0 bases from J, the gap between germline ends came to 3 bases. The CDR3 region has the DNA TGTGCCAGCAGTTACCTTAGCACAGATACGCAGTATTTT. Translation gives CASSYLSTDTQYF.

The chain employs TRBV21-1 and TRBJ2-2; the table's D call, TRBD2, has no DNA check behind it. TRBV21-1 is a pseudogene. The CDR3 is made up of 18 amino acids. The CDR3 protein is CASSKAKPLLVLSGELFF. Here the CDR3 DNA reads TGTGCCAGCAGCAAAGCAAAGCCCCTACTTGTTCTGTCCGGGGAGCTGTTTTTT.

The chain recombines TRBV19 with TRBJ2-3, with 10 nucleotides matching TRBD1. CDR1 and CDR2 from the germline V gene are LNHDA and SQIVND (reference sequence). CDR3 length: 15 residues. The V segment lost 2 bases and the J segment 5 bases; nucleotides outside the gene matches: 4. This CDR3 is CASSIKGQGEDTQYF. CDR3 in DNA: TGTGCCAGTAGTATAAAAGGACAGGGGGAAGATACGCAGTATTTT.

This sequence joins TRBV18 and TRBJ1-6; D is unresolved. CDR1 is KGHSH and CDR2 is LQKENI in the germline V gene. This CDR3 comprises 13 residues. The ends were cut back, 2 bases at V and 8 bases at J, with 7 bases in the middle. CDR3 amino acids: CASSPSRDSPLHF. The CDR3 DNA reads as TGTGCCAGCTCACCATCTCGAGATTCACCCCTCCACTTT.

This clone was seen a few times. The chain combines TRBV11-2 with TRBJ1-1; a possible D gene is TRBD1 (6 bases). CDR3 length: 14 amino acids. Trimming shortened V by 1 base and J by 6 bases, and 12 bases separated the two germline ends. The germline V gene has CDR1 SGHAT and CDR2 FQNNGV. CDR3 DNA sequence: TGTGCCAGCAGCTTAGCAGGGGCCGTGTCTGAAGCTTTCTTT. Its translation: CASSLAGAVSEAFF.

The rearrangement links TRBV5-3 to TRBJ2-7; 9 nucleotides align to TRBD2. TRBV5-3 is classed as an ORF, of uncertain function. V was pared by 1 base and J by 3 bases, with 8 bases of the junction left unmatched. This CDR3 region has 16 residues. CDR3 loop: CARSLRLAGFSYEQYF. In DNA, the CDR3 is TGTGCCAGAAGCTTGAGGCTAGCGGGGTTTAGCTACGAGCAGTACTTC.

The chain combines TRBV27 with TRBJ2-1; weak D call: TRBD1 (6 bases). This CDR3 is built from 15 residues. V was pared by 3 bases and J by 0 bases, with 9 bases between. Germline CDR1 reads MNHEY; CDR2 reads SMNVEV (reference sequence). Here the CDR3 reads CASSFAGASYNEQFF. The DNA for the CDR3 is TGTGCCAGCAGTTTCGCAGGGGCCTCCTACAATGAGCAGTTCTTC.